This T cell receptor beta chain comes out of a study of post-analysis software for immune sequencing data. Findings of the study overall: The normalized Chao1 diversity of multiple sclerosis patients was significantly lower than that of controls. Comparison of patients with controls showed 4 to 6 TRBV segments more frequent in patients, TRBV5-6, TRBV5-1 and TRBV20-1 among them.

Details on this clonotype: What it recognizes is unknown.

The TCR beta cDNA libraries contained unique molecular identifiers. There were roughly 0.9 to 10 million T cells, and some 500,000 cDNA molecules came from them. TCRdb recomputed calls from the PCR reads with MiXCR, one row per CDR3 protein. The repertoire holds about 540,000 distinct CDR3 sequences, with approximately 31% as singletons. The CDR3 sequence is 19 residues long. Trimming left V 4 bases short and J 1 base short, with 23 bases between. Germline loops: CDR1 MNHNS, CDR2 SASEGT. This sequence was found in a girl aged 2-17 years with multiple sclerosis. The chain combines TRBV6-1 with TRBJ1-5; a possible D gene is TRBD1 (6 bases). The sample taken for sequencing was blood. The CDR3 here is CASSARRAATGSSNQPQHF. The DNA for the CDR3 is TGTGCCAGCAGTGCGCGCCGAGCTGCGACAGGTTCCAGCAATCAGCCCCAGCATTTT.